This T cell receptor beta chain appears in the sequencing data of a study of T-cell reconstitution after alpha-beta-depleted transplantation in children (dated by TCRdb to 2016 to 2018). Turning to the overall study: T-cell immune reconstitution after TCRalphabeta/CD19-depleted allogeneic hematopoietic cell transplantation in children was quantitatively tracked in the study by means of TCR repertoire profiling.

Library creation used PCR. Sequencer: Illumina HiSeq 2500. TCR library preparation used molecular barcoding, with unique molecular identifiers applied to normalize quantification of the TCRbeta repertoire. TCRdb took the public reads, trimmed them with fastp at Q25, ran MiXCR for clone calling and kept in-frame beta chains. All rows with the same CDR3 protein become a single entry with the most common DNA and genes. Here the sample has about 580,000 distinct CDR3 sequences; 20% to 25% occur a single time. The ten biggest clones cover 13% to 15% of the sample. Spanning cysteine to phenylalanine, the CDR3 consists of 13 amino acids. Only CDR3 DNA is held: 39 bases, read in frame from base 1. V loses 2 bases of germline sequence and J loses 5 bases, and the interval between the two ends is 9 bases. Taken from the germline V gene, the CDR1 and CDR2 loops are SGHDT and YYEEEE. The sample's treatment or condition, from its label and the paper: allogeneic hematopoietic cell transplantation with graft depleted of TCRalphabeta T cells and CD19 B cells. The children who served as transplant recipients had been given grafts of TCRalphabeta/CD19-depleted allogeneic hematopoietic cells.

Regarding this clonotype: Its antigen is currently not known. Base qualities are not recorded, but no much larger clone differs from it by a single base.

Overall study results and their limits: The frequencies of hyperexpanded clones fell over the following months, and after one year, T-cell counts and TCRbeta diversity were mostly attributed to newly produced T cells. Apparently early alphabetaT-cell count recovery about two months after transplant reportedly relied on only several hundred rapidly expanded clones derived from non-depleted graft cells. In some patients, the high TCRbeta diversity seen at day 60 was put down to recipient T cells and intrathymic progenitors that had survived conditioning.

In this chain, TRBV5-6 is recombined with TRBJ2-3, with the D segment identity uncertain. The sequence came from a boy less than two years old who had a stem cell transplant for acute myeloid leukemia, so the T cells may come from the graft donor. The material was PBMCs, mostly from graft donor cells, obtained 360 days after TCRalphabeta/CD19-depleted stem cell transplant. CDR3 region: CASSLRTGDTQYF. The nucleotide sequence is given as TGTGCCAGCAGCTTACGGACCGGAGATACGCAGTATTTT.